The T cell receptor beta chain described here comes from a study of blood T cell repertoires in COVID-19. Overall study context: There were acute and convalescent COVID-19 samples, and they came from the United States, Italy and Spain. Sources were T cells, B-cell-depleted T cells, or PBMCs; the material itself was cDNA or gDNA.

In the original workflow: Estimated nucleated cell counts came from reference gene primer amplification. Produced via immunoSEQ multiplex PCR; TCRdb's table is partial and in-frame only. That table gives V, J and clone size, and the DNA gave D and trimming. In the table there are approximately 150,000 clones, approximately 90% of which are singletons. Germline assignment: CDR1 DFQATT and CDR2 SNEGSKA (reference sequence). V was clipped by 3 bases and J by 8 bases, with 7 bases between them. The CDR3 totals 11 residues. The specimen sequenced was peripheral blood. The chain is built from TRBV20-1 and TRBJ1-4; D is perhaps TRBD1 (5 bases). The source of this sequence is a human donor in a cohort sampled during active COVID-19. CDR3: CSARGGEKLFF. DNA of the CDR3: TGCAGTGCTAGGGGGGGGGAAAAACTGTTTTTT.